This T cell receptor (beta chain) was found in a study of blood T cell repertoires in COVID-19. Authors' methods: Scientists estimated how many nucleated cells there were by amplifying reference gene primers. This table comes from immunoSEQ multiplex PCR, and its TCRdb copy is limited to in-frame clones, with some not included. The V and J calls and clone size are taken from that table; D and trimming were inferred from the DNA. The sample lists 200,000 or so clones, more than 70% occurring once. The V and J ends lost 4 bases and 8 bases respectively, with 11 bases between them. The CDR3 consists of 12 residues. CDR1 is MNHEY and CDR2 is SVGEGT in the germline V gene.

The rearrangement joins TRBV6-2 or TRBV6-3 to TRBJ1-2; the D gene is possibly TRBD1 (5 bases). Sequenced sample: PBMCs or T cells enriched from blood (not recorded which). The TCR comes from a middle-aged woman with acute COVID-19. This chain's CDR3 is CASSWGLEGYTF. DNA of the CDR3: TGTGCCAGCAGTTGGGGCCTAGAGGGCTACACCTTC.